The 6 T cell receptor beta chains below come from one sample, sequenced in a study of blood T cell repertoires in COVID-19. Assay used: immunoSEQ multiplex PCR; TCRdb lists only in-frame clones, some missing. The sample carries 140,000 to 150,000 clones, approximately 88% recorded once. Sequencing input: peripheral blood. Receptors originate from a woman between 45 and 65 years old with acute or convalescent COVID-19.

Only one count was recorded for this clone. The chain joins TRBV11-1 to TRBJ2-7; D is uncertain. The length of the CDR3 is 13 residues. Germline V gene data show CDR1 as SGHAT and CDR2 as FQDESV (reference sequence). Trimming removed 5 bases at V and 4 bases at J, with 12 bases between. CDR3 amino acids: CASSEAPMYEQYF. For the CDR3, the DNA is TGTGCCAGCAGCGAAGCACCCATGTACGAGCAGTACTTC.

The CDR3 is CASSLNPRTGVEQYF. For the CDR3, the DNA is TGCGCCAGCAGCTTGAATCCCAGGACAGGGGTCGAGCAGTACTTC. The chain links TRBV5-1 to TRBJ2-7, with TRBD1 identical over 9 bases. This CDR3 is 15 amino acids long. Trimming cost V 1 base and J 6 bases; bases outside gene matches: 8. From germline, CDR1 is SGHRS and CDR2 YFSETQ. Full variable domain (missing parts from reference TRBV5-1 and TRBJ2-7): KAGVTQTPRYLIKTRGQQVTLSCSPISGHRSVSWYQQTPGQGLQFLFEYFSETQRNKGNFPGRFSGRQFSNSRSEMNVSTLELGDSALYLCASSLNPRTGVEQYFGPGTRLTVT.

This chain connects TRBV9 to TRBJ2-3; possibly TRBD2 for D (6 bases). This CDR3 is built from 15 residues. Trimming cost V 0 bases and J 4 bases, with 12 bases left between them. Per germline, CDR1 SGDLS and CDR2 YYNGEE. This CDR3 reads CASSVAGRRSDTQYF. DNA for the CDR3: TGTGCCAGCAGCGTAGCCGGGAGAAGGTCAGATACGCAGTATTTT.

This rearrangement joins TRBV6-5 to TRBJ1-1; D ambiguous. The CDR3 covers 14 residues. The V end was cut by 5 bases, the J end by 0 bases, with 10 bases between. The germline V gene has CDR1 MNHEY and CDR2 SVGAGI. The CDR3: CASSTLHMNTEAFF. The DNA of the CDR3 is TGTGCCAGCAGTACCCTCCACATGAACACTGAAGCTTTCTTT.

This clone was seen just once. The gene calls are TRBV11-1 and TRBJ2-3; 7 nucleotides agree with TRBD2. Germline CDR1 is SGHAT and CDR2 is FQDESV (reference sequence). Trimming took 8 bases from V and 0 from J; bases not matched to a gene: 5. The CDR3 covers 14 residues. The CDR3 loop reads CASGASGSTDTQYF. The CDR3 nucleotides read TGTGCCAGCGGGGCTAGCGGCAGCACAGATACGCAGTATTTT.

V and J are TRBV9 and TRBJ1-2; 11 bases are a match to TRBD1. There are 16 residues in the CDR3. V gave up 0 bases and J gave up 1 base; unmatched junction bases: 2. CDR1 is SGDLS and CDR2 is YYNGEE in the germline V gene. DNA for the CDR3: TGTGCCAGCAGCGTAGGAGGGACAGGGGGTAACTATGGCTACACCTTC. This encodes CASSVGGTGGNYGYTF.